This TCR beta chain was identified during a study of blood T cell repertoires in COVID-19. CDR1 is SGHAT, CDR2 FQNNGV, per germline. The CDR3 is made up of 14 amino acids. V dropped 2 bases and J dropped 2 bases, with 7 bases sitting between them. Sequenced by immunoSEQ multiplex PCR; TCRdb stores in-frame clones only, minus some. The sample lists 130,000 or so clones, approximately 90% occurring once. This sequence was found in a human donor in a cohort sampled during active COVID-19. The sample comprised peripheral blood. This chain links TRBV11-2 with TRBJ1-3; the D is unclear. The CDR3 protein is CASSLSGTGNTIYF. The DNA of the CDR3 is TGTGCCAGCAGCTTATCGGGGACTGGAAACACCATATATTTT.